The TCR beta chain described here comes from a study of spatial heterogeneity in lung cancer. Study-level background: PBMC samples from follow-up, where available, were sequenced a median of around two years after resection. Raw-read counts averaged over ten per unique TCR and UMI combination. Whole-study findings and limits: More often at tumor resection than at routine follow-up, ubiquitous expanded tumor TCRs were detected in the blood.

Time point in this sample: blood at routine non-recurrence follow-up after resection. Material for sequencing was whole RNA from tumor, nontumor lung or frozen PBMC, left unsorted. In regard to this clonotype: Its antigen remains unidentified.

All TCR cDNA molecules were individually tagged with a unique molecular identifier. TCRdb called the 5' RACE reads again in MiXCR, with one record for every CDR3 protein. The sample has around 110,000 distinct CDR3 sequences; 9% to 15% are singletons. The V and J ends lost 4 bases and 3 bases respectively, with 12 bases between them. The CDR3 totals 14 residues. Germline values: CDR1 SEHNR, CDR2 FQNEAQ (reference sequence). The chain recombines TRBV7-9 with TRBJ2-5; D possibly corresponds to TRBD2 (5 bases). The sample consisted of PBMCs, taken at follow-up. This TCR was recovered from a male donor with early-stage non-small cell lung cancer. CDR3 DNA: TGTGCCAGCAGCTCGGGAAAGGGAAAAGAGACCCAGTACTTC. Its protein is CASSSGKGKETQYF. Full variable domain (rest looked up from reference TRBV7-9 and TRBJ2-5): DTGVSQNPRHKITKRGQNVTFRCDPISEHNRLYWYRQTLGQGPEFLTYFQNEAQLEKSRLLSDRFSAERPKGSFSTLEIQRTEQGDSAMYLCASSSGKGKETQYFGPGTRLLVL.